A selection of T cell receptor beta chains follows, all from one sample in a study of shared clonotypes between healthy human individuals. The table came from immunoSEQ multiplex PCR; TCRdb's copy has only in-frame clones and leaves some out. The sample has 530,000 or so clones, 75% to 80% seen once. Sample: PBMCs. The receptors here all came from a woman aged 40 to 49 in good health. Some clones in this sample may be carry-over from other donors' samples. The CDR3 runs from the conserved cysteine through the conserved F or W. The D gene is left open where the match is weak. Only some rows state a clone size, as once, few, many or a class for expanded clones.

clone_size: few; d_call: TRBD2; j_call: TRBJ2-1; cdr3_length: 15; v_call: TRBV19; cdr3_aa: CASTGAGGRDNEQFF; cdr3_nt: TGTGCCAGTACGGGAGCGGGAGGGCGGGACAATGAGCAGTTCTTC
clone_size: .; d_call: .; j_call: TRBJ2-5; cdr3_length: 17; v_call: TRBV7-2; cdr3_aa: CASSLAMGGTNQETQYF; cdr3_nt: TGTGCCAGCAGCTTAGCGATGGGGGGTACGAACCAAGAGACCCAGTACTTC
clone_size: .; d_call: .; j_call: TRBJ1-1; cdr3_length: 13; v_call: TRBV18; cdr3_aa: CASSPAEGRGAFF; cdr3_nt: TGTGCCAGCTCACCCGCGGAAGGGCGCGGAGCTTTCTTT
clone_size: .; d_call: TRBD1; j_call: TRBJ2-5; cdr3_length: 16; v_call: TRBV19; cdr3_aa: CASSSLDRGYQETQYF; cdr3_nt: TGTGCCAGTAGTTCCCTGGACAGGGGGTACCAAGAGACCCAGTACTTC
clone_size: .; d_call: TRBD2; j_call: TRBJ2-3; cdr3_length: 15; v_call: TRBV29-1; cdr3_aa: CSVAGGPGVADTQYF; cdr3_nt: TGCAGCGTGGCGGGAGGGCCGGGGGTTGCAGATACGCAGTATTTT
clone_size: .; d_call: .; j_call: TRBJ2-7; cdr3_length: 14; v_call: TRBV5-1; cdr3_aa: CASIPVAGSYEQYF; cdr3_nt: TGCGCCAGCATCCCTGTGGCGGGATCCTACGAGCAGTACTTC
clone_size: .; d_call: .; j_call: TRBJ2-1; cdr3_length: 16; v_call: TRBV19; cdr3_aa: CASSMARRSSYNEQFF; cdr3_nt: TGTGCCAGTAGTATGGCTAGGCGGAGCTCCTACAATGAGCAGTTCTTC
clone_size: .; d_call: .; j_call: TRBJ1-2; cdr3_length: 14; v_call: TRBV6-1; cdr3_aa: CASSENRVIGGYTF; cdr3_nt: TGTGCCAGCAGTGAAAACAGGGTTATTGGTGGCTACACCTTC
clone_size: once; d_call: TRBD2; j_call: TRBJ2-7; cdr3_length: 15; v_call: TRBV2; cdr3_aa: CASTERGIPSYEQYF; cdr3_nt: TGTGCCAGCACCGAGCGGGGTATCCCTTCCTACGAGCAGTACTTC
clone_size: many; d_call: .; j_call: TRBJ2-5; cdr3_length: 14; v_call: TRBV18; cdr3_aa: CASSPGPNPSAQYF; cdr3_nt: TGTGCCAGCTCACCAGGGCCCAACCCTTCAGCCCAGTACTTC
clone_size: .; d_call: TRBD2; j_call: TRBJ2-5; cdr3_length: 15; v_call: TRBV18; cdr3_aa: CASSPTSGSRETQYF; cdr3_nt: TGTGCCAGCTCACCCACTAGCGGGAGCCGAGAGACCCAGTACTTC
clone_size: .; d_call: TRBD2; j_call: TRBJ2-1; cdr3_length: 16; v_call: TRBV5-1; cdr3_aa: CASSLATSGITNEQFF; cdr3_nt: TGCGCCAGCAGCTTGGCGACTAGCGGGATAACGAATGAGCAGTTCTTC
clone_size: .; d_call: .; j_call: TRBJ1-1; cdr3_length: 14; v_call: TRBV5-1; cdr3_aa: CASSAGTSNTEAFF; cdr3_nt: TGCGCCAGCAGCGCGGGGACATCCAACACTGAAGCTTTCTTT
clone_size: .; d_call: .; j_call: TRBJ2-1; cdr3_length: 15; v_call: TRBV4-2; cdr3_aa: CASSQEASGSNEQFF; cdr3_nt: TGTGCCAGCAGCCAAGAAGCGAGCGGCAGCAATGAGCAGTTCTTC
clone_size: .; d_call: .; j_call: TRBJ2-3; cdr3_length: 17; v_call: TRBV25-1; cdr3_aa: CASSEYLVASSTDTQYF; cdr3_nt: TGTGCCAGCAGTGAATACTTGGTAGCGTCTAGCACAGATACGCAGTATTTT
clone_size: .; d_call: TRBD1; j_call: TRBJ1-4; cdr3_length: 15; v_call: TRBV6-1; cdr3_aa: CASSRQGLTNEKLFF; cdr3_nt: TGTGCCAGCAGTCGACAGGGCCTAACTAATGAAAAACTGTTTTTT
clone_size: .; d_call: .; j_call: TRBJ2-2; cdr3_length: 16; v_call: TRBV13; cdr3_aa: CASSLRPPFLGGELFF; cdr3_nt: TGTGCCAGCAGCTTACGACCACCCTTTCTTGGCGGGGAGCTGTTTTTT
clone_size: once; d_call: TRBD2; j_call: TRBJ2-3; cdr3_length: 16; v_call: TRBV9; cdr3_aa: CASSAGLAGITDTQYF; cdr3_nt: TGTGCCAGCAGCGCTGGACTAGCGGGAATCACAGATACGCAGTATTTT
clone_size: .; d_call: .; j_call: TRBJ2-3; cdr3_length: 14; v_call: TRBV2; cdr3_aa: CASSETPGGDTQYF; cdr3_nt: TGTGCCAGCAGTGAAACCCCCGGCGGAGATACGCAGTATTTT
clone_size: few; d_call: .; j_call: TRBJ1-1; cdr3_length: 15; v_call: TRBV7-9; cdr3_aa: CASSLMDLMNTEAFF; cdr3_nt: TGTGCCAGCAGCTTAATGGACCTCATGAACACTGAAGCTTTCTTT
clone_size: .; d_call: .; j_call: TRBJ2-5; cdr3_length: 14; v_call: TRBV7-3; cdr3_aa: CASSPTALGETQYF; cdr3_nt: TGTGCCAGCAGCCCAACGGCCCTCGGGGAGACCCAGTACTTC
clone_size: .; d_call: TRBD1; j_call: TRBJ1-2; cdr3_length: 15; v_call: TRBV6-1; cdr3_aa: CASSAGTGGGGGYTF; cdr3_nt: TGTGCCAGCAGTGCAGGGACAGGGGGCGGTGGTGGCTACACCTTC
clone_size: .; d_call: TRBD1; j_call: TRBJ1-1; cdr3_length: 14; v_call: TRBV2; cdr3_aa: CASSGGQGDQEAFF; cdr3_nt: TGTGCCAGCAGTGGGGGACAGGGAGATCAAGAAGCTTTCTTT
clone_size: .; d_call: .; j_call: TRBJ2-2; cdr3_length: 12; v_call: TRBV18; cdr3_aa: CASSPGPGELFF; cdr3_nt: TGTGCCAGCTCACCTGGGCCCGGGGAGCTGTTTTTT
clone_size: few; d_call: .; j_call: TRBJ1-5; cdr3_length: 15; v_call: TRBV7-2; cdr3_aa: CASSLAIQGNQPQHF; cdr3_nt: TGTGCCAGCAGCTTAGCGATACAGGGTAATCAGCCCCAGCATTTT
clone_size: .; d_call: TRBD1; j_call: TRBJ1-1; cdr3_length: 14; v_call: TRBV5-1; cdr3_aa: CASRPTGTDTEAFF; cdr3_nt: TGCGCCAGCAGACCGACAGGGACGGACACTGAAGCTTTCTTT
clone_size: .; d_call: .; j_call: TRBJ2-1; cdr3_length: 14; v_call: TRBV2; cdr3_aa: CASSEGSAYNEQFF; cdr3_nt: TGTGCCAGCAGTGAGGGGTCCGCTTACAATGAGCAGTTCTTC
clone_size: .; d_call: .; j_call: TRBJ2-5; cdr3_length: 14; v_call: TRBV5-1; cdr3_aa: CASSLAIYRETQYF; cdr3_nt: TGCGCCAGCAGCTTGGCTATTTATCGAGAGACCCAGTACTTC
clone_size: .; d_call: .; j_call: TRBJ1-1; cdr3_length: 16; v_call: TRBV2; cdr3_aa: CARGDLPGPQGSEAFF; cdr3_nt: TGTGCCAGGGGGGACCTGCCGGGCCCCCAGGGGAGTGAAGCTTTCTTT
clone_size: .; d_call: TRBD1; j_call: TRBJ2-2; cdr3_length: 16; v_call: TRBV11-2; cdr3_aa: CASSAGQGTNTGELFF; cdr3_nt: TGTGCCAGCAGCGCCGGACAGGGTACGAACACCGGGGAGCTGTTTTTT
clone_size: .; d_call: TRBD1; j_call: TRBJ1-2; cdr3_length: 18; v_call: TRBV7-8; cdr3_aa: CASSLMVDTGGSNYGYTF; cdr3_nt: TGTGCCAGCAGCTTAATGGTAGATACAGGGGGCTCTAACTATGGCTACACCTTC
clone_size: .; d_call: TRBD1; j_call: TRBJ1-5; cdr3_length: 15; v_call: TRBV5-1; cdr3_aa: CASSSGDRDNQPQHF; cdr3_nt: TGCGCCAGCAGCTCAGGGGACAGGGACAATCAGCCCCAGCATTTT
clone_size: .; d_call: .; j_call: TRBJ2-7; cdr3_length: 13; v_call: TRBV6-5; cdr3_aa: CASSSGALGEQYF; cdr3_nt: TGTGCCAGCAGTTCTGGGGCTCTCGGGGAGCAGTACTTC
clone_size: .; d_call: .; j_call: TRBJ2-5; cdr3_length: 15; v_call: TRBV2; cdr3_aa: CASSPNPIGGETQYF; cdr3_nt: TGTGCCAGCAGCCCGAATCCGATTGGGGGAGAGACCCAGTACTTC
clone_size: .; d_call: .; j_call: TRBJ1-1; cdr3_length: 15; v_call: TRBV7-3; cdr3_aa: CASSQQSGENTEAFF; cdr3_nt: TGTGCCAGCAGCCAACAAAGCGGGGAGAACACTGAAGCTTTCTTT
clone_size: .; d_call: .; j_call: TRBJ2-1; cdr3_length: 15; v_call: TRBV18; cdr3_aa: CASSEYGLDYNEQFF; cdr3_nt: TGTGCCAGCTCGGAGTATGGACTCGACTACAATGAGCAGTTCTTC
clone_size: few; d_call: .; j_call: TRBJ1-2; cdr3_length: 15; v_call: TRBV9; cdr3_aa: CASSVKGSSQVGYTF; cdr3_nt: TGTGCCAGCAGCGTCAAAGGTTCGAGCCAAGTTGGCTACACCTTC
clone_size: .; d_call: .; j_call: TRBJ1-2; cdr3_length: 15; v_call: TRBV10-3; cdr3_aa: CAISELFAANYGYTF; cdr3_nt: TGTGCCATCAGTGAGCTCTTTGCCGCAAACTATGGCTACACCTTC
clone_size: .; d_call: .; j_call: TRBJ2-7; cdr3_length: 11; v_call: TRBV6-1; cdr3_aa: CASSRVDEQYF; cdr3_nt: TGTGCCAGCAGCAGGGTGGACGAGCAGTACTTC
clone_size: .; d_call: .; j_call: TRBJ1-5; cdr3_length: 13; v_call: TRBV10-2; cdr3_aa: CASSENGNQPQHF; cdr3_nt: TGCGCCAGCAGTGAGAATGGCAATCAGCCCCAGCATTTT
clone_size: .; d_call: TRBD2; j_call: TRBJ2-2; cdr3_length: 16; v_call: TRBV5-6; cdr3_aa: CASSLGGRVNTGELFF; cdr3_nt: TGTGCCAGCAGCTTGGGCGGGAGGGTAAACACCGGGGAGCTGTTTTTT
clone_size: .; d_call: .; j_call: TRBJ1-4; cdr3_length: 15; v_call: TRBV19; cdr3_aa: CASSRDTATNEKLFF; cdr3_nt: TGTGCCAGTAGTAGGGACACGGCAACTAATGAAAAACTGTTTTTT
clone_size: .; d_call: TRBD2; j_call: TRBJ2-1; cdr3_length: 16; v_call: TRBV11-3; cdr3_aa: CASSFSLAGGQDEQFF; cdr3_nt: TGTGCCAGCAGCTTTTCCCTAGCGGGAGGGCAGGATGAGCAGTTCTTC